The next 18 T cell receptor beta chains were all read from a single sample in a study of blood T cell repertoires in COVID-19. The data were produced by immunoSEQ multiplex PCR, yet TCRdb's version contains in-frame clones alone and is incomplete. The sample holds about 300,000 clones, around 88% seen once. The sample consisted of peripheral blood. The receptors derive from a woman in her twenties or thirties who had recovered from COVID-19.

The chain is built from TRBV5-4 and TRBJ1-2; TRBD1 matches at 7 bases. The CDR3 contains 13 residues. V lost 5 bases and J lost 8; bases outside the gene matches: 9. Germline loops: CDR1 SGHNT, CDR2 YYREEE (reference sequence). This CDR3 is CASSFENRGGYTF. The CDR3 nucleotides read TGTGCCAGCAGTTTCGAAAACAGGGGAGGCTACACCTTC. The entire variable domain, with the rest obtained from reference TRBV5-4 and TRBJ1-2, is as follows: ETGVTQSPTHLIKTRGQQVTLRCSSQSGHNTVSWYQQALGQGPQFIFQYYREEENGRGNFPPRFSGLQFPNYSSELNVNALELDDSALYLCASSFENRGGYTFGSGTRLTVV.

This chain joins TRBV29-1 and TRBJ2-5; 7 bases align to TRBD2. V shed 2 bases and J 0 bases; nucleotides not matched to a gene: 0. There are 13 residues in the CDR3. CDR1 and CDR2 (germline): SQVTM, ANQGSEA. The CDR3 here is CSVELADQETQYF. CDR3 nucleotide sequence: TGCAGCGTTGAACTAGCGGACCAAGAGACCCAGTACTTC. Variable domain in full (rest from reference TRBV29-1 and TRBJ2-5): SAVISQKPSRDICQRGTSLTIQCQVDSQVTMMFWYRQQPGQSLTLIATANQGSEATYESGFVIDKFPISRPNLTFSTLTVSNMSPEDSSIYLCSVELADQETQYFGPGTRLLVL.

The chain has TRBV10-3 and TRBJ1-1; no definite D call. Trimming took 3 bases from V and 0 from J, leaving 11 bases between them. This CDR3 spans 15 amino acids. From germline, CDR1 is ENHRY and CDR2 SYGVKD. CDR3 sequence (DNA): TGTGCCATCAGTGACCTAACTGTTATGAACACTGAAGCTTTCTTT. Its protein is CAISDLTVMNTEAFF.

The CDR3 here is CASSLITQGDGYTF. In DNA, the CDR3 is TGCGCCAGCAGCTTGATTACCCAGGGGGATGGCTACACCTTC. This rearrangement joins TRBV5-1 to TRBJ1-2, with 7 bases fitting TRBD1. Trimming at V came to 1 base and at J to 6 bases, leaving 6 bases not matched to a gene. The CDR3 length is 14 residues. Germline lookup yields CDR1 SGHRS and CDR2 YFSETQ.

J is TRBJ1-1 and V is TRBV19; a weak D match, TRBD1 (5 bases). This CDR3 spans 12 amino acids. V gave up 9 bases and J gave up 6 bases, with 14 bases separating them. CDR1 LNHDA and CDR2 SQIVND come from the germline V gene (reference sequence). CDR3 DNA: TGTGCCAGCAGTCTCAGGACATCTGAAGCTTTCTTT. Translated: CASSLRTSEAFF. The entire variable domain, with the rest obtained from reference TRBV19 and TRBJ1-1, is as follows: DGGITQSPKYLFRKEGQNVTLSCEQNLNHDAMYWYRQDPGQGLRLIYYSQIVNDFQKGDIAEGYSVSREKKESFPLTVTSAQKNPTAFYLCASSLRTSEAFFGQGTRLTVV.

The chain combines TRBV5-6 with TRBJ2-7; 8 bases line up with TRBD1. The V gene's germline CDR1 is SGHDT and CDR2 YYEEEE. Unmatched junction bases numbered 7, after V lost 4 bases and J lost 4 bases. CDR3 size: 14 residues. CDR3: CASSEYDRGYEQYF. Written as DNA, the CDR3 is TGTGCCAGCAGCGAATACGACAGGGGATACGAGCAGTACTTC.

The rearrangement uses TRBV5-1 and TRBJ1-2; no reliable D call. Trimming took 0 bases from V and 3 from J, leaving 15 bases between them. The CDR3 runs to 16 residues. Germline V gives CDR1 SGHRS, CDR2 YFSETQ. CDR3 region: CASSLGGSGQDYGYTF. CDR3 in DNA: TGCGCCAGCAGCTTGGGAGGGAGTGGGCAGGACTATGGCTACACCTTC.

The genes are TRBV27 and TRBJ2-2; 7 nucleotides match TRBD1. The CDR3 has 15 residues. Germline V gives CDR1 MNHEY, CDR2 SMNVEV (reference sequence). Unmatched junction bases numbered 6, after V lost 4 bases and J lost 4 bases. The CDR3 sequence is CASSSRQGSTGELFF. The DNA for the CDR3 is TGTGCCAGCAGTTCCCGACAGGGTTCCACCGGGGAGCTGTTTTTT.

The chain carries TRBV19 and TRBJ2-1; maybe TRBD2 (5 bases). CDR3 length: 13 amino acids. Germline V gene sequence: CDR1 LNHDA, CDR2 SQIVND (reference sequence). Trimming took off 3 bases at V and 5 bases at J, with 8 bases between the two ends. The CDR3 bases are TGTGCCAGTAGTATCGGGAAAAACAATGAGCAGTTCTTC. Amino acids: CASSIGKNNEQFF.

The rearrangement joins TRBV19 to TRBJ1-1, with D hard to call. From germline, CDR1 is LNHDA and CDR2 SQIVND (reference sequence). V was trimmed by 3 bases and J by 10 bases, leaving 24 bases between them. The CDR3 is 16 residues long. DNA for the CDR3: TGTGCCAGTAGTATTTGGGTCCGGGGTGATCCCTCCGGAGCTTTCTTT. Amino acid sequence: CASSIWVRGDPSGAFF.

This clone has only one observation. This chain links TRBV19 with TRBJ2-5, with D possibly matching TRBD2 (5 bases). The CDR3 length is 13 residues. The V end lost 5 bases, the J end lost 3 bases, and 10 bases lay between the germline ends. Germline CDR1 LNHDA, CDR2 SQIVND (reference sequence). The CDR3 spells CASSLTNKETQYF. In nucleotides, the CDR3 is TGTGCCAGTAGTCTGACTAACAAAGAGACCCAGTACTTC.

V and J are TRBV3-1 (or the pseudogene TRBV3-2) and TRBJ1-1; 7 nucleotides agree with TRBD1. Germline CDR1 LGHDT, CDR2 YNNKEL (reference sequence). Trimming took 6 bases from V and 1 from J; bases not matched to a gene: 2. The CDR3 runs 13 residues. The CDR3 reads CASSRQGNTEAFF. The CDR3 nucleotides are TGTGCCAGCAGTCGACAGGGGAACACTGAAGCTTTCTTT.

This rearrangement joins TRBV2 to TRBJ1-3; D might be TRBD1 (5 bases). CDR1 and CDR2 from the germline V gene are SNHLY and FYNNEI. There are 15 residues in the CDR3. V dropped 6 bases and J dropped 0 bases, with 12 bases sitting between them. The CDR3 DNA is TGTGCCAGCAGGGGGAGGGGCTACTCTGGAAACACCATATATTTT. Amino acids: CASRGRGYSGNTIYF.

There are a few counts of this clone. The rearrangement links TRBV28 to TRBJ1-4, with D perhaps TRBD1 (5 bases). Germline V gene data show CDR1 as MDHEN and CDR2 as SYDVKM. Trimming pared 11 bases from V and 8 bases from J, leaving 12 bases between. This CDR3 has 11 residues. The CDR3 bases are TGTGCCTGGGGGGTCCGGGAAAAACTGTTTTTT. Translated, it gives CAWGVREKLFF.

As to this clone: A read error may produce the germline difference seen at one junction end. V usage is TRBV5-1 and J usage is TRBJ2-5; TRBD2 matches 11 bases. The germline CDR1 and CDR2 sequences are SGHRS and YFSETQ. The CDR3 is made up of 15 amino acids. This chain's CDR3 is CASSHSGGAQKTQYF. CDR3 in DNA: TGCGCCAGCAGCCATAGCGGGGGGGCCCAAAAGACCCAGTACTTC. The full variable domain, rest sourced from reference TRBV5-1 and TRBJ2-5, is KAGVTQTPRYLIKTRGQQVTLSCSPISGHRSVSWYQQTPGQGLQFLFEYFSETQRNKGNFPGRFSGRQFSNSRSEMNVSTLELGDSALYLCASSHSGGAQKTQYFGPGTRLLVL.

The V and J genes are TRBV28 and TRBJ1-1, with a tentative D call TRBD1 (5 bases). Germline lookup yields CDR1 MDHEN and CDR2 SYDVKM. V was pared by 3 bases and J by 0 bases, with 14 bases between. This CDR3 has 16 amino acids. The CDR3 coding sequence is TGTGCCAGCAGTTTGTGGGGGGAGGGGATGAACACTGAAGCTTTCTTT. Its protein product is CASSLWGEGMNTEAFF.

J is TRBJ1-4 and V is TRBV7-9; D is ambiguous. Germline V gene data show CDR1 as SEHNR and CDR2 as FQNEAQ (reference sequence). This CDR3 region has 14 residues. The germline V and J ends were trimmed by 5 bases and 1 base, with 8 bases remaining between them. Here the CDR3 reads CASSPRGTNEKLFF. The CDR3 DNA reads TGTGCCAGCAGCCCACGGGGAACTAATGAAAAACTGTTTTTT.

To note about this clone: Other nucleotide sequences in the sample specify the same CDR3. This sequence joins TRBV5-1 and TRBJ1-2; 9 nucleotides line up with TRBD1. The V gene end was trimmed by 5 bases and the J gene end by 2 bases; junction bases not matched to a gene: 7. In germline, CDR1 is SGHRS, CDR2 YFSETQ. The CDR3 is made up of 15 amino acids. CDR3 sequence reads: CASRTGTGKNYGYTF. CDR3 in DNA: TGCGCCAGCAGAACCGGGACAGGGAAAAACTATGGCTACACCTTC.